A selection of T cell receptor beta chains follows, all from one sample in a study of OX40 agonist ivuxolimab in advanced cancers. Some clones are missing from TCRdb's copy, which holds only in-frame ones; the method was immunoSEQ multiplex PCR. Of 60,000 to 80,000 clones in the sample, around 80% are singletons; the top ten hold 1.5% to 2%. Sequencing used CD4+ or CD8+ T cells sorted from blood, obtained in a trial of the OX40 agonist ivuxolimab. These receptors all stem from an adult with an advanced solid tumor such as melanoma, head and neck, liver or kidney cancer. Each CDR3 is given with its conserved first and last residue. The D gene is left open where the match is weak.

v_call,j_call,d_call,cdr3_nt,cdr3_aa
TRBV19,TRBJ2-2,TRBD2,TGTGCCAGTAAAAGGACTAGCGGGAGCGGCACCGGGGAGCTGTTTTTT,CASKRTSGSGTGELFF
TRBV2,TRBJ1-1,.,TGTGCCAGCAGTGCAGGGCAGCCCGGAACTACTGAAGCTTTCTTT,CASSAGQPGTTEAFF
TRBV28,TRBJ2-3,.,TGTGCCAGCAGTTTGAGCCCAGGGAGCACAGATACGCAGTATTTT,CASSLSPGSTDTQYF
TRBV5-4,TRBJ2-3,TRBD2,TGTGCCAGCAGCTTAGCGGGAGATAGGGATACGCAGTATTTT,CASSLAGDRDTQYF
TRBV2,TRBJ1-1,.,TGTGCCAGCACCTCCGACAGGAACACTGAAGCTTTCTTT,CASTSDRNTEAFF
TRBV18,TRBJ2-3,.,TGTGCCAGCTCACAATGGACAACAGGCACAGATACGCAGTATTTT,CASSQWTTGTDTQYF
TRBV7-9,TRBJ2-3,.,TGTGCCAGCAGCTTAGGGGAGTCCAGACCCATCCACGAACGCGGGTATTTT,CASSLGESRPIHERGYF
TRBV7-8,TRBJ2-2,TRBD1,TGTGCCAGCAGCTTAGCGCGTAGGGGGCTGGAGAGAGCCGGGGAGCTGTTTTTT,CASSLARRGLERAGELFF
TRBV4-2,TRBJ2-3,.,TGTGCCAGCAGCCAAGATTTGGGCGGAAGCACAGATACGCAGTATTTT,CASSQDLGGSTDTQYF
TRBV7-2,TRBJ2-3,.,TGTGCCAGCAAAGCGGCCGCTAGCACAGATACGCAGTATTTT,CASKAAASTDTQYF
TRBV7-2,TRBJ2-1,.,TGTGCCAGCAGCTTAGAGGGATGGCGAAGGCAGTTCTTC,CASSLEGWRRQFF
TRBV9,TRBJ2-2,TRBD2,TGTGCCAGCAGCGTAGCTCCAAGCGGGAGCCTCGGGGAGCTGTTTTTT,CASSVAPSGSLGELFF
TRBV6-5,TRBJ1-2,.,TGTGCCACCGCTGGGGGCCTTGGGGCTGGCTACACCTTC,CATAGGLGAGYTF
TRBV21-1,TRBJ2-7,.,TGTGCAGCGGAGCGGGAAAACGAGCAGTACTTC,CAAERENEQYF
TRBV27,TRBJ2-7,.,TGTGCCAGCAGTTTACAATCTCCACGGTCGTTCGAGCAGTACTTC,CASSLQSPRSFEQYF
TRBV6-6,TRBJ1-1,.,TGTGCCAGGTGCGTTGACACTGAAGCTTTCTTT,CARCVDTEAFF